This T cell receptor (beta chain) was sequenced in a study of blood T cell repertoires in COVID-19. Using immunoSEQ multiplex PCR, the repertoire was profiled, and TCRdb retains in-frame clones only, with some absent. The sample gives roughly 170,000 clones, about four fifths of which show up once; 7.5% to 8% is in the top ten. CDR1 and CDR2 from the germline V gene are LGHNA and YSLEER. The CDR3 spans 15 residues. The V gene end was trimmed by 0 bases and the J gene end by 8 bases; junction bases not matched to a gene: 9. The gene calls are TRBV4-3 and TRBJ1-2; 7 nucleotides line up with TRBD1. What was sequenced was peripheral blood. The source is a man in his forties who had recovered from COVID-19. The CDR3 nucleotides read TGCGCCAGCAGCCAAGATCCCTCAGGGGGTGGGGGCTACACCTTC. It encodes CASSQDPSGGGGYTF.